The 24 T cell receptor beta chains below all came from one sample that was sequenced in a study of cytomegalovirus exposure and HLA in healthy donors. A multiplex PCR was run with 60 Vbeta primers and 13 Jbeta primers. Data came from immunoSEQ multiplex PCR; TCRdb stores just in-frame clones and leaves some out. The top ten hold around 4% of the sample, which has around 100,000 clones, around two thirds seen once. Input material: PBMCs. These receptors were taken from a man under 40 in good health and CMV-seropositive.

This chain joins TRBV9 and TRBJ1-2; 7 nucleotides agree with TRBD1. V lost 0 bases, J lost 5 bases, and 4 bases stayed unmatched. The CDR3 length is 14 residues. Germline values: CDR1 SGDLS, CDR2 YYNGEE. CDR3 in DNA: TGTGCCAGCAGCGTAGGGACACAGGGGTATGGCTACACCTTC. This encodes CASSVGTQGYGYTF.

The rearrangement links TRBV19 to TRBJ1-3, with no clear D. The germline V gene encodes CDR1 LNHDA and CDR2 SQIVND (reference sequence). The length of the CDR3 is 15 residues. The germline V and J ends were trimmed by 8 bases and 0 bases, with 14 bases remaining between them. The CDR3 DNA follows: TGTGCCAGTCGACCGACTGATTCCTCTGGAAACACCATATATTTT. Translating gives CASRPTDSSGNTIYF.

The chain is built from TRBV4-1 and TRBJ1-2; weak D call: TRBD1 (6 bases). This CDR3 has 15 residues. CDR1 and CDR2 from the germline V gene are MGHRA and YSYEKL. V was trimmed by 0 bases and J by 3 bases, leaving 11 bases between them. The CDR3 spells CASSQDRTGHYGYTF. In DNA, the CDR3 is TGCGCCAGCAGCCAAGATCGTACAGGGCACTATGGCTACACCTTC.

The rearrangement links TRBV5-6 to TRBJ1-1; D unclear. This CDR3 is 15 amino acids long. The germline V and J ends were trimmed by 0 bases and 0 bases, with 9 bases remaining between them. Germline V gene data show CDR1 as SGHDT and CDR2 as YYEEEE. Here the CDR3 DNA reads TGTGCCAGCAGCTTGGGCCGAACTATGAACACTGAAGCTTTCTTT. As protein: CASSLGRTMNTEAFF.

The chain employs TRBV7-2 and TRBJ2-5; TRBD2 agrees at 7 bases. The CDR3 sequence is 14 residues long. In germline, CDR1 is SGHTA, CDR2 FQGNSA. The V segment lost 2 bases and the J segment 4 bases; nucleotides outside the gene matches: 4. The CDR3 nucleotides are TGTGCCAGCAGCTTACAGACTAGCACAGAGACCCAGTACTTC. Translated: CASSLQTSTETQYF.

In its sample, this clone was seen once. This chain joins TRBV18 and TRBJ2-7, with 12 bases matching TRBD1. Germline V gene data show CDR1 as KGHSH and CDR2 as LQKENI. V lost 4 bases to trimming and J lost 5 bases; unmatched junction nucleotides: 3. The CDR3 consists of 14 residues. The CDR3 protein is CASSLGTGGDEQYF. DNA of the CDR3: TGTGCCAGCTCACTCGGGACAGGGGGCGACGAGCAGTACTTC.

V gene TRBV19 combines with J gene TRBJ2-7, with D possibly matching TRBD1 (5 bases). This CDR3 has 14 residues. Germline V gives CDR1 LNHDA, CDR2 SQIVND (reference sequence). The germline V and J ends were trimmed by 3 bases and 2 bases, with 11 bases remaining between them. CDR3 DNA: TGTGCCAGTAGTATCTCGGCAGGGACCTACGAGCAGTACTTC. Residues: CASSISAGTYEQYF. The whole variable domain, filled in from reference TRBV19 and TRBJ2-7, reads DGGITQSPKYLFRKEGQNVTLSCEQNLNHDAMYWYRQDPGQGLRLIYYSQIVNDFQKGDIAEGYSVSREKKESFPLTVTSAQKNPTAFYLCASSISAGTYEQYFGPGTRLTVT.

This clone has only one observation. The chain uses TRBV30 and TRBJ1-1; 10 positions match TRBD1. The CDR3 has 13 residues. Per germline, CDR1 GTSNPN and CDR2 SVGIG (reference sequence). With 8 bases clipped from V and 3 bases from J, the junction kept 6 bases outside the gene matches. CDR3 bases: TGTGCCGGACAGACAGGGGGCCACACTGAAGCTTTCTTT. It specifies CAGQTGGHTEAFF.

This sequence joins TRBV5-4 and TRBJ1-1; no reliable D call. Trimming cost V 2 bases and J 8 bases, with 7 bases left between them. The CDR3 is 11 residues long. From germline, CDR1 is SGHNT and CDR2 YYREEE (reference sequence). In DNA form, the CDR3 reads TGTGCCAGCAGCTTTATGGGCGAAGCTTTCTTT. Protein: CASSFMGEAFF.

CDR3: CASSQGDSLQETQYF. CDR3 nucleotides: TGTGCCAGCAGCCAGGGGGACAGCCTACAAGAGACCCAGTACTTC. The rearrangement uses TRBV7-2 and TRBJ2-5, with 7 positions matching TRBD1. The germline V gene has CDR1 SGHTA and CDR2 FQGNSA. This CDR3 has 15 amino acids. J was trimmed by 2 bases and V by 5 bases; bases with no gene match: 8. The whole variable domain, filled in from reference TRBV7-2 and TRBJ2-5, reads GAGVSQSPSNKVTEKGKDVELRCDPISGHTALYWYRQSLGQGLEFLIYFQGNSAPDKSGLPSDRFSAERTGGSVSTLTIQRTQQEDSAVYLCASSQGDSLQETQYFGPGTRLLVL.

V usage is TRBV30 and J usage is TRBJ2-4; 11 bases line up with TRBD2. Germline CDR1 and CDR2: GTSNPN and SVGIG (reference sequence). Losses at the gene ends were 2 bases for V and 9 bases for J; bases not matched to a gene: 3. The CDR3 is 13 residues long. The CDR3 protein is CAWSTSGGRIQYF. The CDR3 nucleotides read TGTGCCTGGAGTACTAGCGGGGGACGCATTCAGTACTTC.

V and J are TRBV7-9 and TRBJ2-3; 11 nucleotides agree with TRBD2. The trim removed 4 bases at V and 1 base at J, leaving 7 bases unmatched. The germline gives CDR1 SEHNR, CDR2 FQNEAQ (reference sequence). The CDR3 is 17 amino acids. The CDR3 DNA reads TGTGCCAGCAGCTCCCTAGCGGGGGGAGGCGGCACAGATACGCAGTATTTT. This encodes CASSSLAGGGGTDTQYF. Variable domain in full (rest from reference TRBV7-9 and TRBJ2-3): DTGVSQNPRHKITKRGQNVTFRCDPISEHNRLYWYRQTLGQGPEFLTYFQNEAQLEKSRLLSDRFSAERPKGSFSTLEIQRTEQGDSAMYLCASSSLAGGGGTDTQYFGPGTRLTVL.

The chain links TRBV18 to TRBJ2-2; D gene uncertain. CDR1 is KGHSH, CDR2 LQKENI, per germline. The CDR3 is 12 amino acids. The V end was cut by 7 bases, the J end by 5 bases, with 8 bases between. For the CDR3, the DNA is TGTGCCAGCTTGGGCCTAACCGGGGAGCTGTTTTTT. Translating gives CASLGLTGELFF.

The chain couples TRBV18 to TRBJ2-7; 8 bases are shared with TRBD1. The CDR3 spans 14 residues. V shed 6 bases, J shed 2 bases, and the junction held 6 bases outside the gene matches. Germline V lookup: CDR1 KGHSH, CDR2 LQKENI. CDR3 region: CASSNRDRPYEQYF. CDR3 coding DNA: TGTGCCAGCTCTAACCGGGACAGGCCCTACGAGCAGTACTTC.

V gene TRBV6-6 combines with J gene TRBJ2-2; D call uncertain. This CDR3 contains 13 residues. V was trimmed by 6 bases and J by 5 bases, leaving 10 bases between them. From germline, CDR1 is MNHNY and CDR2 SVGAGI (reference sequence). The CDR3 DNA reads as TGTGCCAGCAGGGCAGAACGAACCGGGGAGCTGTTTTTT. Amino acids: CASRAERTGELFF.

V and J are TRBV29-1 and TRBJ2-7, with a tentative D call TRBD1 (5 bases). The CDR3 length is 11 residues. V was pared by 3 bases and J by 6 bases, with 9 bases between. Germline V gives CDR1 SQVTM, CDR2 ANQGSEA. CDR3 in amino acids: CSVDNRGEQYF. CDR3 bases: TGCAGCGTTGACAATAGGGGCGAGCAGTACTTC.

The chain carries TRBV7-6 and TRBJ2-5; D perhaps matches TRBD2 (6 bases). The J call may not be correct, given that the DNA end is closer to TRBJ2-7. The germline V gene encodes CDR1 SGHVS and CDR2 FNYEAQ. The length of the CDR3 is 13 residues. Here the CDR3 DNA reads TGTGCCAGCAGCCGCGGGACCCCCTACGAGCAGTACTTC. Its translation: CASSRGTPYEQYF.

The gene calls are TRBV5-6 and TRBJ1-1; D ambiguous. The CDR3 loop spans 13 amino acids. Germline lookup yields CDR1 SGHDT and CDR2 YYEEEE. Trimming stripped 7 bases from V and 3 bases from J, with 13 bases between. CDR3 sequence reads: CASEEAGDTEAFF. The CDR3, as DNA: TGTGCCAGCGAGGAGGCGGGCGACACTGAAGCTTTCTTT.

The CDR3 DNA sequence: TGTGCCAGCAGTGCCTCAACAGGGGCTAATTCACCCCTCCACTTT. Protein product: CASSASTGANSPLHF. The chain has TRBV6-4 and TRBJ1-6; 7 bases fit TRBD1. Germline CDR1 MRHNA, CDR2 SNTAGT. The CDR3 length is 15 residues. With V trimmed by 4 bases and J by 6 bases, 6 bases remained unmatched.

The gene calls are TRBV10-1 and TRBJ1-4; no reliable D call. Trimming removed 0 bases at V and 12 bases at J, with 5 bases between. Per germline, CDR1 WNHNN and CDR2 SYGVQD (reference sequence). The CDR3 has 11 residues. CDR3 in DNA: TGCGCCAGCAGTGAGTCGGGAGAACTGTTTTTT. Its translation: CASSESGELFF.

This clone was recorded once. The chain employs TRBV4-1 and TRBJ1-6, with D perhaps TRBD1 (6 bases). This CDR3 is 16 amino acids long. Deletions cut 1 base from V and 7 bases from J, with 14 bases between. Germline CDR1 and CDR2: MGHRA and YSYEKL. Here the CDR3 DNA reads TGCGCCAGCAGCCAAGCACCGGGGACATACAATTCACCCCTCCACTTT. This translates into CASSQAPGTYNSPLHF.

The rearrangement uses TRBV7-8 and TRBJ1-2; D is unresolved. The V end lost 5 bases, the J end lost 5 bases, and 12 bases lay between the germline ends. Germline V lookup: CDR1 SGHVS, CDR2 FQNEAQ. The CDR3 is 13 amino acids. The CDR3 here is CASSLERPYGYTF. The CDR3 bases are TGTGCCAGCAGCCTCGAGAGGCCTTATGGCTACACCTTC.

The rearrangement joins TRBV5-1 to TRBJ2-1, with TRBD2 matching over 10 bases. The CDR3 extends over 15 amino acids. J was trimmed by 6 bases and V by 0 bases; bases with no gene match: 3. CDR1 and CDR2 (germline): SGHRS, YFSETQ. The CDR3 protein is CASSLVSGGGNEQFF. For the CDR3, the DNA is TGCGCCAGCAGCTTGGTCAGCGGGGGGGGCAATGAGCAGTTCTTC.

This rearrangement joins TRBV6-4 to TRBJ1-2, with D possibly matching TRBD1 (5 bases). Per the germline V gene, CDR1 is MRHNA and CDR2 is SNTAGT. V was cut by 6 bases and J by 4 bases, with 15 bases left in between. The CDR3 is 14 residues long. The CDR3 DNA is TGTGCCAGCAGGGGCAGGGAGGCGAGCTATGGCTACACCTTC. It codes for CASRGREASYGYTF.